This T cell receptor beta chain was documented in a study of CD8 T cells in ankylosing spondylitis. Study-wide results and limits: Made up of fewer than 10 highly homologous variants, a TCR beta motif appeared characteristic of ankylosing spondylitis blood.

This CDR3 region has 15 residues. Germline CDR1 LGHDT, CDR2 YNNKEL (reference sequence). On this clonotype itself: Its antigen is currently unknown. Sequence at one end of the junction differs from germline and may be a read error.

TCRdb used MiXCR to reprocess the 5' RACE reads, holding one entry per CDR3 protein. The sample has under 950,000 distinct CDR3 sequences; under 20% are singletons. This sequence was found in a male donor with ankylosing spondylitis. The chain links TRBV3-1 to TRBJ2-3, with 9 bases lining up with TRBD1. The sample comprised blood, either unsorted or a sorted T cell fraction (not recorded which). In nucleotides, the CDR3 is TGTGCCAGCAACCAAGGGGACAGGGACACAGATACGCAGTATTTT. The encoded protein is CASNQGDRDTDTQYF.